Listed here are 3 T cell receptor beta chains from one sample, sequenced in a study of T cell responses to AZD1222 COVID-19 vaccine. Method: immunoSEQ multiplex PCR; TCRdb's copy keeps in-frame clones and lacks some. Counted here are roughly 180,000 clones, around 94% occurring once; the ten biggest clones make up about 0.6%. The material was peripheral blood, obtained on day 0 of AZD1222 vaccination. The receptors shown here come from an adult in good health.

The J gene is TRBJ1-1, the V gene TRBV21-1. TRBV21-1 is described as a pseudogene. CDR3 size: 14 residues. DNA for the CDR3: TGTGCCAGCCCCGACGGGACCAACGATACTGAAGCTTTCTTT. Translated, it gives CASPDGTNDTEAFF.

J is TRBJ1-2 and V is TRBV7-9; no clear D. V shed 2 bases and J shed 6 bases, with 22 bases lying between them. The CDR3 consists of 17 residues. Germline V gives CDR1 SEHNR, CDR2 FQNEAQ (reference sequence). CDR3 in DNA: TGTGCCAGCAGCTTACTTCCGAGGCATCGGACGGAGGATGGCTACACCTTC. This codes for CASSLLPRHRTEDGYTF.

The chain employs TRBV7-9 and TRBJ2-2; no reliable D call. V was shortened by 5 bases and J by 4 bases, with 11 bases between the two germline ends. Germline V gives CDR1 SEHNR, CDR2 FQNEAQ (reference sequence). The CDR3 length is 14 residues. The CDR3 nucleotides are TGTGCCAGCAGCCCCTCGGGTGCCACCGGGGAGCTGTTTTTT. Translation gives CASSPSGATGELFF.